The sequence of this TCR beta chain was determined in a study of PD-1 blockade in classical Hodgkin lymphoma. Patients all relapsed after autologous stem cell transplantation, and there was variation in brentuximab vedotin exposure. Thawed PBMCs yielded CD4+ T cells through magnetic negative selection. Best responses fell into complete response, partial response or progressive disease. Overall study results and limits: Repertoire differences have undefined causes, possibly disease activity or prior therapy. CD8+ TCR diversity did not rise significantly by C4D1, unlike CD4+. Patients excluded were those beginning nivolumab under 1 year after ASCT.

The protocol was immunoSEQ multiplex PCR, while the TCRdb copy is restricted to in-frame clones and leaves out a portion. Here the sample spans around 36,000 clones, roughly 90% being singletons. This clone has just one count. Its antigen is unknown. V lost 0 bases and J lost 5, with 12 bases in between. The length of the CDR3 is 15 residues. Looked up from germline, CDR1 is SGDLS and CDR2 is YYNGEE. Material: CD4+ T cells from blood, obtained at baseline. The origin of this receptor is a human donor with classical Hodgkin lymphoma. J is TRBJ1-5 and V is TRBV9, with D tentatively TRBD1 (6 bases). The CDR3 sequence: CASSVGGAKDQPQHF. The CDR3 bases are TGTGCCAGCAGCGTAGGGGGGGCGAAAGATCAGCCCCAGCATTTT.